This T cell receptor beta chain was sequenced during a study of blood T cell repertoires in COVID-19. TCRdb's copy holds only in-frame clones and misses some; the assay was immunoSEQ multiplex PCR. Among about 260,000 clones listed, 75% to 90% were seen once. This CDR3 has 15 residues. Trimming removed 4 bases from V and 3 bases from J, with 15 bases in between. CDR1 and CDR2 (germline): LGHNA, YNFKEQ. The sequenced sample consisted of peripheral blood. The chain couples TRBV4-2 to TRBJ1-2; unclear D gene. The TCR originated in a woman in her 50s who had recovered from COVID-19. In DNA form, the CDR3 reads TGTGCCAGCAGCCCCCGTCTGCGGGAGCACTATGGCTACACCTTC. Translating gives CASSPRLREHYGYTF.